The present TCR beta chain was sequenced within a study of OX40 agonist ivuxolimab in advanced cancers. In the study overall: As their treatment, patients were administered ivuxolimab, an agonistic anti-OX40 (CD134) antibody. Head and neck, renal cell, melanoma or hepatocellular carcinoma were the cancers that dose-escalation patients had.

Trimming at V came to 2 bases and at J to 9 bases, leaving 16 bases not matched to a gene. Looked up from germline, CDR1 is SNHLY and CDR2 is FYNNEI. CDR3 length: 17 residues. Measured with immunoSEQ multiplex PCR; TCRdb has only the in-frame clones, and not every one. This table holds 87,000 or so clones, 70% to 90% found once. Excluded were patients having autoimmune disease history or systemic immunosuppression. The material was CD4+ or CD8+ T cells sorted from blood, obtained in a trial of the OX40 agonist ivuxolimab. The TCR was taken from an adult with an advanced solid tumor such as melanoma, head and neck, liver or kidney cancer. The chain is built from TRBV2 and TRBJ1-5, with 7 bases identical to TRBD1. CDR3 nucleotides: TGTGCCAGCAGTGAAAAGAATTCCAGACAGGGCCATCGGCCCCAGCATTTT. Translation: CASSEKNSRQGHRPQHF.